The rows below give T cell receptor beta chains drawn from one sample of a study of T cell repertoires in cytomegalovirus infection. TCRdb fed the reads into MiXCR, producing one record per CDR3 protein. The table shows 250,000 or so distinct CDR3 sequences, with 15% to 20% occurring only once. Source material: CD8+ T cells from PBMCs. The receptor set was obtained from a human donor in good health (CMV status not recorded). Some clones in this sample may be carry-over from other donors' samples. The CDR3 runs from the conserved cysteine through the conserved F or W. D genes are given only for firm matches. Part of the rows lack a size; the others show once, few, many or a class for expanded clones.

>few|TRBJ2-3|TRBV5-4|TRBD1
TGTGCCAGCAGCCGCGGGACAGGCCGAGATACGCAGTATTTT
CASSRGTGRDTQYF
>-|TRBJ2-5|TRBV11-2|-
TGTGCCAGCAGCTTAGCTTCGGCAGGTCAGCAAGAGACCCAGTACTTC
CASSLASAGQQETQYF
>-|TRBJ2-7|TRBV28|-
TGTGCCAGCAGTCAGGGACGGTTCTCCTACGAGCAGTACTTC
CASSQGRFSYEQYF
>many|TRBJ1-3|TRBV7-6|TRBD1
TGTGCCAGCAGTCCCGGGGACAGCATATCTGGAAACACCATATATTTT
CASSPGDSISGNTIYF
>few|TRBJ1-2|TRBV27|TRBD1
TGTGCCAGCAGGGCCGAACAGGGGGCGCGTGGCTACACCTTC
CASRAEQGARGYTF
>many|TRBJ2-4|TRBV27|-
TGTGCCAGCAGTTGGGGGAACATTCAGTACTTC
CASSWGNIQYF
>-|TRBJ1-2|TRBV4-3|-
TGCCGTGGGGGAGATGGCTACACCTTC
CRGGDGYTF
>many|TRBJ1-5|TRBV28|-
TGTGCCAGCAGTCTTACAGGGTCGCATCAGCCCCAGCATTTT
CASSLTGSHQPQHF
>many|TRBJ2-3|TRBV7-2|TRBD2
TGTGCCAGCAGCTACCTTTGGGCCAGCGGGGGCACAGATACGCAGTATTTT
CASSYLWASGGTDTQYF
>-|TRBJ2-7|TRBV12-3/TRBV12-4|TRBD1
TGTGCCAGCAGAAAGCAGGGGGTGGCCTCCTACGAGCAGTACTTC
CASRKQGVASYEQYF
>few|TRBJ2-3|TRBV15|-
TGTGCCACCAGCAGCAGCGACTTGGGCACAGATACGCAGTATTTT
CATSSSDLGTDTQYF
>few|TRBJ1-5|TRBV28|-
TGTGCCAGCAGTTTGATCGGTGGTAGGCACAGCAATCAGCCCCAGCATTTT
CASSLIGGRHSNQPQHF
>-|TRBJ2-5|TRBV5-6|TRBD2
TGTGCCAGCAGCTTGATAGCGGGGGGACAGTACTTC
CASSLIAGGQYF
>-|TRBJ2-1|TRBV6-4|-
TGTGCCAGCAGGCCCGACCGAGACTCCTACAATGAGCAGTTCTTC
CASRPDRDSYNEQFF
>-|TRBJ2-7|TRBV5-4|-
TGTGCCAGCAGCGGAAACGAATGGATAGGGACCAACGAGCAGTACTTC
CASSGNEWIGTNEQYF
>-|TRBJ2-7|TRBV5-5|TRBD1
TGTGCCAGCAGCCCGGAGGGGGACAGGGTAATAAGCTCCTACGAGCAGTACTTC
CASSPEGDRVISSYEQYF